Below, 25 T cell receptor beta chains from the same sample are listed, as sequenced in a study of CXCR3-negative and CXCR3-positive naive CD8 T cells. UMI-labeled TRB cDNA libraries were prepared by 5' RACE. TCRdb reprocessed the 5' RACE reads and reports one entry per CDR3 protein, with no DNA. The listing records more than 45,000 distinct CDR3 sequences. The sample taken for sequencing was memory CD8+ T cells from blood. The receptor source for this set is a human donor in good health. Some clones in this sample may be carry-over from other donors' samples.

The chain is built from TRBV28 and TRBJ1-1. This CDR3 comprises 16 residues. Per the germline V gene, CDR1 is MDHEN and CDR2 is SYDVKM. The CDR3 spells CASSFLSDRWNTEAFF.

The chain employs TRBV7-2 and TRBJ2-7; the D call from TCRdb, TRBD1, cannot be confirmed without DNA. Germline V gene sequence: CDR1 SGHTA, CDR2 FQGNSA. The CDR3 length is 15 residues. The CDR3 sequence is CASRSGYVGAYEQYF.

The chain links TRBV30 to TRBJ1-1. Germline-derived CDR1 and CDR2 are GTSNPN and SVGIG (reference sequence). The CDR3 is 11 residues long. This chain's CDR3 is CAWTRGTEAFF.

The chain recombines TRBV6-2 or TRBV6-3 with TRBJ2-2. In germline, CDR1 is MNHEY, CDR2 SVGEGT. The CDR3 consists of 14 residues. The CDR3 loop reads CASSYSEYTGELFF.

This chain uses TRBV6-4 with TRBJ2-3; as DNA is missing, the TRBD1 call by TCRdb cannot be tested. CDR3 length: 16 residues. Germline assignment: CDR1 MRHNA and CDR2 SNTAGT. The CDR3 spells CASSDSLGGGADTQYF.

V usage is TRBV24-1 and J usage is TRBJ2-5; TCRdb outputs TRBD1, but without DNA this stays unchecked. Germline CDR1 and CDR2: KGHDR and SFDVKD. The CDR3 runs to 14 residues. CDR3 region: CATSAPGRQETQYF.

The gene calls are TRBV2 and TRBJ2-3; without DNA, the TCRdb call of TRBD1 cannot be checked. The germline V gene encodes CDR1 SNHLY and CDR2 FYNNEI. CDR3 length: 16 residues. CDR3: CASSHDRDRSTDTQYF.

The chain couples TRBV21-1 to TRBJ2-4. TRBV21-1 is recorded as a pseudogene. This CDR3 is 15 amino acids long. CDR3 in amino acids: CASSTSSGLRYIQYF.

The CDR3 sequence: CASSTRQGFYETQYF. This sequence joins TRBV7-6 and TRBJ2-5; TCRdb designates TRBD1, a call that cannot be tested without DNA. Germline-derived CDR1 and CDR2 are SGHVS and FNYEAQ. This CDR3 comprises 15 residues. Using reference TRBV7-6 and TRBJ2-5 for the parts outside the CDR3, the full variable domain is GAGVSQSPRYKVTKRGQDVALRCDPISGHVSLYWYRQALGQGPEFLTYFNYEAQQDKSGLPNDRFSAERPEGSISTLTIQRTEQRDSAMYRCASSTRQGFYETQYFGPGTRLLVL.

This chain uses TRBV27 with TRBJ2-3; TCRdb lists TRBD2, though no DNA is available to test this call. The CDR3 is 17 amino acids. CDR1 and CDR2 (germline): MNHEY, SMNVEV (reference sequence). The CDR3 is CASSLSGLAGSLDTQYF.

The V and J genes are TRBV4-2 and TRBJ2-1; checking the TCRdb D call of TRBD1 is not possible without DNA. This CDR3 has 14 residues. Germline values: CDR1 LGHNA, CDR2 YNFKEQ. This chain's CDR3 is CASGGGGDYNEQFF.

CDR3 protein: CASSPGHEQYF. The chain employs TRBV6-6 and TRBJ2-7; TCRdb outputs TRBD1, but without DNA this stays unchecked. The germline V gene has CDR1 MNHNY and CDR2 SVGAGI (reference sequence). The CDR3 has 11 amino acids.

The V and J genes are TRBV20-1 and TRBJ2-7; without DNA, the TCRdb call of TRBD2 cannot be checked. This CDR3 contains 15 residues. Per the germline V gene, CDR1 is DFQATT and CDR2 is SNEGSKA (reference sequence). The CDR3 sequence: CSVRGSTSGIYEQYF.

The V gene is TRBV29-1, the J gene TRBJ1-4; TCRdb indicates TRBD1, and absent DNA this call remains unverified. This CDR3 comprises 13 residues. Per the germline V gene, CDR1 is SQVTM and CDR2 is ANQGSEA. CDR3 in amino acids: CSAGTSTNEKLFF.

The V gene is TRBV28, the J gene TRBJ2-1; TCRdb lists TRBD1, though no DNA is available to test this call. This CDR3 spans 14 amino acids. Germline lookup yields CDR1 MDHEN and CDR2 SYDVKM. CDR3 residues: CATLDRDSYNEQFF.

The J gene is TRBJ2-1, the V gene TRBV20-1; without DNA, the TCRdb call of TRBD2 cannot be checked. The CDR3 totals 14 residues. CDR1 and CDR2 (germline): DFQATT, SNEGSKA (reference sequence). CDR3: CSAPGASGYNEQFF.

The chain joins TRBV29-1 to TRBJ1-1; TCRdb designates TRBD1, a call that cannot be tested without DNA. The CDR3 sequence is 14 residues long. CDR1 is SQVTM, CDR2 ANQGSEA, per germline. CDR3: CSDGDTLGDTEAFF.

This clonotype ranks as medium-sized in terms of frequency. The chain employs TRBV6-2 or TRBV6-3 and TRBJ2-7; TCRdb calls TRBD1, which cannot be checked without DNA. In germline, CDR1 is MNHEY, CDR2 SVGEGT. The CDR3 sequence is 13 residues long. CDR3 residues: CASSSTGRYEQYF.

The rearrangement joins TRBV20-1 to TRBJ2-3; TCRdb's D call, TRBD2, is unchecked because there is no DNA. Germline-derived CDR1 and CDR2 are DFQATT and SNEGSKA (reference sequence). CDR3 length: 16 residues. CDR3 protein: CSAREPSGGDADTQYF.

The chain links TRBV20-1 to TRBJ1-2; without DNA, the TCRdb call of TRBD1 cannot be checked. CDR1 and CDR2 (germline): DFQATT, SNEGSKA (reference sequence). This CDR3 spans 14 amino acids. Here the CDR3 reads CSAKGAGEDIGYTF.

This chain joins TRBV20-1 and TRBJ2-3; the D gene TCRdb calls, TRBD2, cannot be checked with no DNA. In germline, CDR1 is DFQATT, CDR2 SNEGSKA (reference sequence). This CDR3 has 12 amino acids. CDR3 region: CSARTEGDTQYF.

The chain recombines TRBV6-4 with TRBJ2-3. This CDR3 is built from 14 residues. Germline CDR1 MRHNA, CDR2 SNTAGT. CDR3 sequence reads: CASSETASTDTQYF.

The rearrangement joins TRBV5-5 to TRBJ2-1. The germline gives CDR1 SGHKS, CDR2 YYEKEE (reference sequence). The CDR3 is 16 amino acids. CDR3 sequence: CASSLAMAGLYNEQFF.

CDR3 protein: CASKGGGADTQYF. The J gene is TRBJ2-3, the V gene TRBV7-6; the D call of TRBD1 rests on TCRdb alone, since no DNA is present to check it. Germline CDR1 reads SGHVS; CDR2 reads FNYEAQ. The CDR3 is 13 amino acids.

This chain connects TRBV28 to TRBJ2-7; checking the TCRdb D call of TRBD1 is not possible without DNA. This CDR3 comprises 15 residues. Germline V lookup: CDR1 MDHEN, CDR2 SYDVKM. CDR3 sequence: CASSLTTGSSYEQYF. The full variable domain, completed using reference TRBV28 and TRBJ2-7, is DVKVTQSSRYLVKRTGEKVFLECVQDMDHENMFWYRQDPGLGLRLIYFSYDVKMKEKGDIPEGYSVSREKKERFSLILESASTNQTSMYLCASSLTTGSSYEQYFGPGTRLTVT.